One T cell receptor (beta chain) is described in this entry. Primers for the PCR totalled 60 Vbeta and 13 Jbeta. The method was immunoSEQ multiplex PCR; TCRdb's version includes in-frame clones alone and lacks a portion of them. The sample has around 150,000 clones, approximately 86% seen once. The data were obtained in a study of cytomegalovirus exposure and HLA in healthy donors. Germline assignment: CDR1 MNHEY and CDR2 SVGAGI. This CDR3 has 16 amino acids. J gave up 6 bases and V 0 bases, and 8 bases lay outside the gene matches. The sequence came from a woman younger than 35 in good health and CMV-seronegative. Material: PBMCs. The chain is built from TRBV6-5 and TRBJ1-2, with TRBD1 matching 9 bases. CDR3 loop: CASSYSPHRGQDGYTF. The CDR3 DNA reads TGTGCCAGCAGTTACTCGCCCCACAGGGGGCAAGATGGCTACACCTTC.